These T cell receptor beta chains were read from a single sample in a study of shared clonotypes between healthy human individuals. Clones were read by immunoSEQ multiplex PCR, and TCRdb kept only the in-frame ones, dropping some. The sample contains 900,000 to 1,200,000 clones, more than 75% of which appear only once. The sample comprised memory CD4+ T cells from PBMCs. The source of these receptors is a man between 18 and 35 years old in good health. Some clones in this sample may be carry-over from other donors' samples. The CDR3 runs from the conserved cysteine through the conserved F or W. D genes are given only for firm matches. Some rows have no size entry. The others give once, few or many, or a class for an expanded clone.

j_gene	abundance	len	v_gene	d_gene	CDR3nt	CDR3aa
TRBJ2-1	NA	18	TRBV7-3	TRBD2	TGTGCCAGCAGCTCCAAACTTTCGGGACTAGCGGGAGCAGATGAGCAGTTCTTC	CASSSKLSGLAGADEQFF
TRBJ1-6	NA	15	TRBV5-1	NA	TGCGCCAGCAGCTCCGGGACTACATATAATTCACCCCTCCACTTT	CASSSGTTYNSPLHF
TRBJ1-1	few	14	TRBV7-6	NA	TGTGCCAGCAGCCTAGGGCCGGGACGGACTGAAGCTTTCTTT	CASSLGPGRTEAFF
TRBJ2-5	NA	16	TRBV7-3	TRBD2	TGTGCCAGCAGCCTAGGACTAGCGGGAGGAGAAGAGACCCAGTACTTC	CASSLGLAGGEETQYF
TRBJ2-3	NA	15	TRBV11-3	TRBD2	TGTGCCAGCAGCCCGATAGCGGGGGGCACAGATACGCAGTATTTT	CASSPIAGGTDTQYF
TRBJ2-5	NA	13	TRBV11-2	NA	TGTGCCAGCAGCCGCGGACCCCAAGAGACCCAGTACTTC	CASSRGPQETQYF
TRBJ2-3	NA	13	TRBV5-4	NA	TGTGCCAGCAGCCCGTACCTGGGAGATACGCAGTATTTT	CASSPYLGDTQYF
TRBJ2-4	NA	16	TRBV28	NA	TGTGCCAGCAGTTTATCCATAGGCCGGGGTAAAAACATTCAGTACTTC	CASSLSIGRGKNIQYF
TRBJ2-7	once	12	TRBV28	NA	TGTGCCAGCAACTCAGGGCCCCGCGAGCAGTACTTC	CASNSGPREQYF
TRBJ1-2	NA	12	TRBV5-6	NA	TGTGCCAGCAGCCGGGGGATGGATGGCTACACCTTC	CASSRGMDGYTF
TRBJ2-2	NA	16	TRBV12-5	TRBD2	TGTGCTAGTGGTTTGAGAGTTACGGGAGGGTCCGGGGAGCTGTTTTTT	CASGLRVTGGSGELFF
TRBJ2-1	NA	23	TRBV21-1	NA	TGTGCCAGCAGCAAGCAGGACAGGGGGATCGCTAGCGGGAAAGACGAGGGTCTTCCCGAGCAGTTCTTC	CASSKQDRGIASGKDEGLPEQFF
TRBJ2-7	NA	15	TRBV28	TRBD2	TGTGCCAGCAGCACCAGCCGACTAGCGGGCTACGAGCAGTACTTC	CASSTSRLAGYEQYF
TRBJ1-5	NA	16	TRBV28	TRBD1	TGTGCCAGCATTCCGGGACAGCAAAATAGCAATCAGCCCCAGCATTTT	CASIPGQQNSNQPQHF
TRBJ2-6	NA	19	TRBV27	TRBD1	TGTGCCAGCACCTACTTCCGGACAGGGCCCCTTTCTGGGGCCAACGTCCTGACTTTC	CASTYFRTGPLSGANVLTF
TRBJ2-2	NA	14	TRBV6-1	NA	TGTGCCAGCATCCCTAGGGTGGGGCCCGGGGAGCTGTTTTTT	CASIPRVGPGELFF
TRBJ2-2	NA	13	TRBV4-3	NA	TGCGCCAGCAGGCCAACTAAATCCGGGGAGCTGTTTTTT	CASRPTKSGELFF